This T cell receptor (beta chain) appears in the sequencing data of a study of T cells after somatic rescue of genetic block. TCRdb's table, derived via immunoSEQ multiplex PCR, lists solely in-frame clones and lacks some. Among about 67,000 clones listed, just over 90% were seen once. Germline values: CDR1 MGHDK, CDR2 SYGVNS. V shed 1 base, J shed 7 bases, and the junction held 9 bases outside the gene matches. This CDR3 spans 17 amino acids. This clone showed up just a few times. This TCR came from a man aged 35 to 55. The chain recombines TRBV25-1 with TRBJ1-4; the match to TRBD1 covers 10 bases. Sample: peripheral blood mononuclear cells (PBMCs). Here the CDR3 reads CASSELAPTGGFEKLFF. In DNA, the CDR3 is TGTGCCAGCAGTGAATTGGCTCCGACAGGGGGCTTTGAAAAACTGTTTTTT. Full variable domain (outside the CDR3, taken from reference TRBV25-1 and TRBJ1-4): EADIYQTPRYLVIGTGKKITLECSQTMGHDKMYWYQQDPGMELHLIHYSYGVNSTEKGDLSSESTVSRIRTEHFPLTLESARPSHTSQYLCASSELAPTGGFEKLFFGSGTQLSVL.